A single sample gave rise to the 27 T cell receptor beta chains below, sequenced in a study of blood T cells in healthy people across ages. Primed by a sample-barcoded 5' primer and a J-beta primer mix, a second PCR proceeded for 7 to 11 cycles. TCRdb used MiXCR to reprocess the 5' RACE reads, holding one entry per CDR3 protein. Among 700,000 to 1,000,000 distinct CDR3 sequences listed, under 45% were seen once. Material for sequencing was blood. The receptors come from a man in his sixties in good health.

The table lists this clonotype with a few counts. The chain joins TRBV7-2 to TRBJ2-1, with D tentatively TRBD2 (5 bases). The ends were cut back, 2 bases at V and 0 bases at J, with 11 bases in the middle. The CDR3 is 16 residues long. In germline, CDR1 is SGHTA, CDR2 FQGNSA. The CDR3 loop reads CASSLLQRSSYNEQFF. The CDR3 coding sequence is TGTGCCAGCAGCTTACTACAGCGGAGCTCCTACAATGAGCAGTTCTTC.

The CDR3 loop reads CASSLEGQQNTEAFF. In nucleotides, the CDR3 is TGTGCCAGCAGCTTAGAAGGTCAGCAGAACACTGAAGCTTTCTTT. The J gene is TRBJ1-1, the V gene TRBV7-8; D gene uncertain. This CDR3 is built from 15 residues. Germline values: CDR1 SGHVS, CDR2 FQNEAQ. Between the trimmed V and J ends, which lost 1 base and 1 base, there was a span of 10 bases.

The chain carries TRBV9 and TRBJ1-2; possible D gene TRBD1, 5 bases. V was pared by 4 bases and J by 6 bases, with 16 bases between. CDR1 SGDLS and CDR2 YYNGEE come from the germline V gene. The CDR3 runs to 14 residues. The CDR3 here is CASSPRGVADGYTF. CDR3 in DNA: TGTGCCAGCAGCCCCCGGGGGGTTGCCGATGGCTACACCTTC.

Worth noting for this clonotype: At one boundary the junction diverges from the germline segment, which might be a read error. CDR3 coding DNA: TGCGCCGGCAGGAAGACAGGAGCGGAAGTGTCTGAAGCTTTCTTT. Translated: CAGRKTGAEVSEAFF. V gene TRBV4-3 combines with J gene TRBJ1-1; TRBD1 might be the D (6 bases). The CDR3 length is 15 residues. Germline CDR1 and CDR2: LGHNA and YSLEER.

This clonotype turned up a few times. This sequence joins TRBV7-3 and TRBJ2-5, with a weak D call TRBD2 (6 bases). V was cut by 5 bases and J by 3 bases, with 10 bases left in between. This CDR3 region has 13 residues. The V gene's germline CDR1 is SGHTA and CDR2 FQGTGA. The CDR3 DNA is TGTGCCAGCAGCCGGACTAACGAAGAGACCCAGTACTTC. Encoded protein: CASSRTNEETQYF.

This chain uses TRBV6-6 with TRBJ2-3, with D maybe TRBD2 (5 bases). Deletions cut 3 bases from V and 10 bases from J, with 17 bases between. Germline V lookup: CDR1 MNHNY, CDR2 SVGAGI (reference sequence). This CDR3 is built from 14 residues. The DNA for the CDR3 is TGTGCCAGCAGTTATAGCCCCCCGGACTTTGCGCAGTATTTT. Its translation is CASSYSPPDFAQYF.

This clonotype was counted between two and nine times. The chain employs TRBV6-5 and TRBJ2-1, with TRBD2 as a possible D gene (5 bases). Germline V gene lookup returns CDR1 MNHEY and CDR2 SVGAGI. The CDR3 consists of 18 residues. V gave up 0 bases and J gave up 10 bases, with 25 bases separating them. CDR3 residues: CASSYSMRLPNNPGEQFF. In DNA, the CDR3 is TGTGCCAGCAGTTACTCGATGAGACTACCAAACAATCCTGGGGAGCAGTTCTTC.

The rearrangement uses TRBV2 and TRBJ2-7; 8 nucleotides agree with TRBD1. The junction had 20 bases not matched to a gene; V was cut back by 8 bases and J by 2 bases. The CDR3 spans 18 residues. Germline assignment: CDR1 SNHLY and CDR2 FYNNEI. The CDR3 nucleotides are TGTGCCAGCCTCTACCAGGGACAGGTGCACGCGTCGGCCTACGAGCAGTACTTC. Translating it yields CASLYQGQVHASAYEQYF.

This sequence joins TRBV4-3 and TRBJ2-7, with D maybe TRBD1 (7 bases). TRBJ2-5 matches the DNA end more closely, so the J call is doubtful. Germline V gene sequence: CDR1 LGHNA, CDR2 YSLEER. This CDR3 spans 14 amino acids. The CDR3 coding sequence is TGCGCCAGCAGCAAAGGAGGGGGCGTTGAGACCCAGTACTTC. This sequence encodes CASSKGGGVETQYF.

A remark on this clonotype: One junction end does not reproduce the germline sequence, and a read error may be involved. CDR3 amino acids: CASSKDGYNEQFF. The CDR3 region has the DNA TGCGCCAGCAGCAAGGACGGCTACAATGAGCAGTTCTTC. This chain uses TRBV11-2 with TRBJ2-1; D call uncertain. Germline V CDR1 and CDR2: SGHAT, FQNNGV. This CDR3 spans 13 amino acids.

The table lists this clonotype with many counts. The chain joins TRBV29-1 to TRBJ1-2; no clear D gene. There are 16 residues in the CDR3. The V end lost 3 bases, the J end lost 0 bases, and 17 bases lay between the germline ends. Germline-derived CDR1 and CDR2 are SQVTM and ANQGSEA. In nucleotides, the CDR3 is TGCAGCGTTGATCTCGTCATGGGTGCCTCTAACTATGGCTACACCTTC. This translates into CSVDLVMGASNYGYTF. The complete variable domain, with remaining parts taken from reference TRBV29-1 and TRBJ1-2, reads SAVISQKPSRDICQRGTSLTIQCQVDSQVTMMFWYRQQPGQSLTLIATANQGSEATYESGFVIDKFPISRPNLTFSTLTVSNMSPEDSSIYLCSVDLVMGASNYGYTFGSGTRLTVV.

This clonotype turned up a few times. The rearrangement joins TRBV20-1 to TRBJ2-6; no clear D gene. With 5 bases removed from V and 2 bases from J, the gap between germline ends came to 16 bases. Germline V gene data show CDR1 as DFQATT and CDR2 as SNEGSKA (reference sequence). The CDR3 is 16 residues long. The CDR3 nucleotides read TGCAGTGCTCCCGACGTTAGGAGCACTGGGGCCAACGTCCTGACTTTC. Its protein is CSAPDVRSTGANVLTF.

With respect to this clonotype: The junction and the germline gene differ at one end; a read error may be behind it. The J gene is TRBJ2-7, the V gene TRBV4-1; perhaps D is TRBD1 or TRBD2 (5 bases each). The length of the CDR3 is 15 residues. CDR1 and CDR2 from the germline V gene are MGHRA and YSYEKL. This CDR3 is CASSQGTGLSYGQYF. The CDR3 DNA reads as TGCGCCAGCAGCCAAGGTACGGGGCTATCCTACGGGCAGTACTTC.

CDR3 sequence reads: CASSLYRPNLEQFF. Written as DNA, the CDR3 is TGCGCCAGCAGCTTGTACCGTCCTAACCTTGAGCAGTTCTTC. J is TRBJ2-1 and V is TRBV5-1; D uncertain. The V gene's germline CDR1 is SGHRS and CDR2 YFSETQ. Deletions cut 1 base from V and 9 bases from J, with 14 bases between. The CDR3 is 14 amino acids.

The V gene is TRBV24-1, the J gene TRBJ2-1, with unresolved D. Germline V lookup: CDR1 KGHDR, CDR2 SFDVKD. With 7 bases removed from V and 8 bases from J, the gap between germline ends came to 11 bases. The CDR3 runs to 12 residues. The CDR3 protein is CATSEPGDEQFF. CDR3 bases: TGTGCCACCAGCGAGCCTGGGGATGAGCAGTTCTTC.

This clonotype has a handful of counts. The genes are TRBV6-2 or TRBV6-3 and TRBJ2-1; TRBD1 agrees at 11 bases. Germline loops: CDR1 MNHEY, CDR2 SVGEGT. There are 17 residues in the CDR3. Germline trimming cut 5 bases from V and 0 bases from J; bases unmatched to any gene: 6. The CDR3 DNA sequence: TGTGCCAGCAGTCGGACAGGGGGCCCGAGCTCCTACAATGAGCAGTTCTTC. As protein: CASSRTGGPSSYNEQFF.

The count of this clonotype is one. The rearrangement links TRBV28 to TRBJ1-5, with 7 bases lining up with TRBD1. The germline CDR1 and CDR2 sequences are MDHEN and SYDVKM. After removal of 4 bases from V and 7 bases from J, the junction contained 7 bases not matched to a gene. The length of the CDR3 is 14 residues. The CDR3 nucleotides are TGTGCCAGCAGTTCAACAGGGGACGGGCAGCCCCAGCATTTT. Translated: CASSSTGDGQPQHF.

The chain is built from TRBV5-5 and TRBJ2-3; the match to TRBD2 covers 10 bases. The V gene end was trimmed by 4 bases and the J gene end by 2 bases; junction bases not matched to a gene: 4. This CDR3 is built from 15 residues. Germline loops: CDR1 SGHKS, CDR2 YYEKEE (reference sequence). Written as DNA, the CDR3 is TGTGCCAGCAGCGTGGGGACTAGCGCCACAGATACGCAGTATTTT. Its translation is CASSVGTSATDTQYF.

The V call is TRBV9, the J call TRBJ2-1, with 10 bases identical to TRBD2. The J segment lost 7 bases and the V segment lost 2 bases, leaving 12 bases of the junction unmatched. This CDR3 contains 17 residues. Per the germline V gene, CDR1 is SGDLS and CDR2 is YYNGEE. CDR3 in DNA: TGTGCCAGCAGCGTCTCTAGTAGCGGGGGGCCGGTGAATGAGCAGTTCTTC. It encodes CASSVSSSGGPVNEQFF.

The V gene is TRBV7-9, the J gene TRBJ2-5, with 10 bases matching TRBD2. There are 15 residues in the CDR3. Trimming took 5 bases from V and 3 from J; bases not matched to a gene: 6. Germline V gene sequence: CDR1 SEHNR, CDR2 FQNEAQ (reference sequence). The CDR3 nucleotides read TGTGCCAGCAGCCTTAGCGGGGGGCGAGAAGAGACCCAGTACTTC. It encodes CASSLSGGREETQYF.

This clonotype has ten or more counts. The chain couples TRBV20-1 to TRBJ2-5; 7 bases line up with TRBD1. CDR1 and CDR2 from the germline V gene are DFQATT and SNEGSKA (reference sequence). Trimming cost V 2 bases and J 11 bases; bases outside gene matches: 20. This CDR3 has 16 residues. CDR3 amino acids: CSARSSIGQASGEQYF. The CDR3 bases are TGCAGTGCTAGAAGTTCCATCGGACAGGCATCAGGGGAGCAGTACTTC.

The V call is TRBV21-1, the J call TRBJ2-5; the table's D gene call, TRBD1, was not cross checked with the DNA. The J call may not be correct, given that the DNA end is closer to TRBJ2-7. TRBV21-1 is tagged as a pseudogene. The CDR3 has 13 amino acids. Here the CDR3 reads CVSTTGTGNEQYF. The CDR3 DNA sequence: TGTGTCAGCACCACCGGGACAGGGAACGAGCAGTACTTC.

The chain couples TRBV30 to TRBJ2-3, with unresolved D. The CDR3 spans 14 residues. Per the germline V gene, CDR1 is GTSNPN and CDR2 is SVGIG (reference sequence). V was clipped by 3 bases and J by 0 bases, with 10 bases between them. The CDR3 sequence: CAWRGTTSTDTQYF. The DNA of the CDR3 is TGTGCCTGGAGGGGAACTACGAGCACAGATACGCAGTATTTT.

The CDR3 loop reads CASSLSERLNYGYTF. DNA for the CDR3: TGTGCCAGCAGTTTAAGCGAGCGGCTTAACTATGGCTACACCTTC. This chain links TRBV12-3 or TRBV12-4 with TRBJ1-2; no clear D. CDR3 size: 15 residues. V lost 2 bases and J lost 1, with 11 bases in between.

The chain joins TRBV29-1 to TRBJ1-2; D possibly corresponds to TRBD1 (6 bases). The V end was cut by 4 bases, the J end by 7 bases, with 10 bases between. The CDR3 extends over 11 amino acids. Germline CDR1 is SQVTM and CDR2 is ANQGSEA. CDR3 region: CSVAQGRGYTF. The CDR3 region has the DNA TGCAGCGTTGCACAGGGACGTGGCTACACCTTC.

This clonotype showed up just once. This chain's CDR3 is CASSQVGGDNEQFF. CDR3 coding DNA: TGCGCCAGCAGCCAAGTAGGGGGGGACAATGAGCAGTTCTTC. V usage is TRBV4-3 and J usage is TRBJ2-1, with D perhaps matching TRBD2 (7 bases). The CDR3 is 14 residues long. CDR1 is LGHNA and CDR2 is YSLEER in the germline V gene. Trimming shortened V by 1 base and J by 5 bases, and 9 bases separated the two germline ends.

The chain recombines TRBV7-2 with TRBJ2-6; 9 nucleotides match TRBD1. The germline V gene has CDR1 SGHTA and CDR2 FQGNSA. Unmatched junction bases numbered 7, after V lost 0 bases and J lost 4 bases. CDR3 length equals 18 residues. The CDR3 reads CASSLAGQGTQGANVLTF. CDR3 DNA sequence: TGTGCCAGCAGCTTAGCGGGACAGGGCACCCAGGGGGCCAACGTCCTGACTTTC.